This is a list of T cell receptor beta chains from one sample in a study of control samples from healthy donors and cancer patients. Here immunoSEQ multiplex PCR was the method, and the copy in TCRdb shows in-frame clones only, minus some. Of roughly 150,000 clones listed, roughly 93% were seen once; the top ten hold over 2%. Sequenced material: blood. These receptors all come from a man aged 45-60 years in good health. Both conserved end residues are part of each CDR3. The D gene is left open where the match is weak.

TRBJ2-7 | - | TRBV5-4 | TGTGCCAGCAGCAACGACAGTCCCCTTTACGAGCAGTACTTC | CASSNDSPLYEQYF
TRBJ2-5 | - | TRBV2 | TGTGCCAGCAGTGCAGGCCGTTCGACCCAAGAGACCCAGTACTTC | CASSAGRSTQETQYF
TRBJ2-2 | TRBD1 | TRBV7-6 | TGTGCCAGCAGTTCACAGGGGTCGAACACCGGGGAGCTGTTTTTT | CASSSQGSNTGELFF
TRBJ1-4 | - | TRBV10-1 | TGCGCCAGCAGTGACAGAGCTAATGAAAAACTGTTTTTT | CASSDRANEKLFF
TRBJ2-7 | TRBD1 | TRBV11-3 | TGTGCCAGCAGCCCAGGGGGCAGGGAACAGTACTTC | CASSPGGREQYF
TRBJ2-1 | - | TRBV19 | TGTGCCAGTAGTGATCTAGGGACACAAAGCTCCTACAATGAGCAGTTCTTC | CASSDLGTQSSYNEQFF
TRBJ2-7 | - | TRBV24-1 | TGTGCCACCAGTGATTCGGGCCGCTCCTACGAGCAGTACTTC | CATSDSGRSYEQYF
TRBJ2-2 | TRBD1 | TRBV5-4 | TGTGCCAGCAGCTGGGACAGGGTGAACACCGGGGAGCTGTTTTTT | CASSWDRVNTGELFF
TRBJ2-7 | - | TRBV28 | TGTGCCAGCAGTCGGGCGACCTACGAGCAGTACTTC | CASSRATYEQYF
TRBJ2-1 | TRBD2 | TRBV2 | TGTGCCAGCAGTCCGCGGGAGCGGGATGAGCAGTTCTTC | CASSPRERDEQFF